This TCR beta chain comes out of a study of blood T cell repertoires in COVID-19 (dated by TCRdb to 2020 to 2022). Background for the entire study: Collaborator samples came from the United States, Italy and Spain and covered acute and convalescent phases of COVID-19. The samples were drawn from two sources: the first 160 participants of the ongoing ImmuneRACE study, and some 1,300 subjects contributed by 6 global collaborators. Subjects who had been exposed to COVID-19, were actively infected with it, or had recovered from it provided the deeply sampled blood TCRbeta repertoires that made up the dataset. A de-identified subject ID, COVID-19 status, age in years and sex were almost always included in the sample metadata. The repertoires were released in a freely available public database intended as a resource for research on the immune response to SARS-CoV-2. The prospective study material was composed of cDNA or gDNA derived from T cells, B-cell-depleted T cells, or PBMCs. Where available, HLA class I and class II types were obtained from metadata supplied by the sample provider rather than from assay-based typing.

Whole blood was collected in K2EDTA tubes by collaborating institutions according to the institutions' own protocols. For TCRbeta analysis, collaborators shipped samples in one of three forms: frozen whole blood, isolated PBMCs, or DNA extracted from either of those sample types. TCRbeta CDR3 regions were amplified from genomic DNA using the immunoSEQ Assay, a bias-controlled multiplex PCR. The paper's processing steps were these. Nucleated cell counts per sample were estimated from amplification of reference gene primers within the assay. Sequence reads were collapsed and filtered to measure the absolute abundance of every unique TCRbeta CDR3 rearrangement. For each sample, productive Simpson clonality was calculated by taking the square root of Simpson's diversity index across productive rearrangements. TCRdb provides this immuneACCESS table in a form limited to in-frame rearrangements. Some clones are lacking; in checked studies, under half of them reflect an unresolved V gene, and why the rest are absent is not known. V and J calls and clone size are those listed in that table; D and trimming were worked out from the DNA. The sample yields tens of thousands of clones; 75% to 95% were counted once. The ten largest clones capture about 15% of the sample.

Of note for this clone: Its antigen target is currently unknown. Base qualities are missing; no much larger clone stands one base away.

Study-wide conclusions, independent of this receptor: How much clinical and demographic metadata was included differed by source and by participant, and the metadata was provided uncurated.

The sample was peripheral blood. The receptor was isolated from a human donor with active COVID-19. The donor label of this sample is uncertain.

The DNA sequence is given as TGTGCCAGCAGCGACAGAAATTTAGCCAAAAACATTCAGTACTTC. It translates to CASSDRNLAKNIQYF. The V and J genes are TRBV6-5 and TRBJ2-4; a weak D assignment points to TRBD1 (5 bases agree). The germline V gene yields MNHEY for CDR1 and SVGAGI for CDR2. The CDR3 runs 15 residues from the cysteine to the phenylalanine. The entry retains the CDR3 DNA only, 45 bases that are in frame from base 1. V is reduced by 6 bases and J by 0 bases, leaving a spacing of 12 bases between them.